A single sample gave rise to the 3 T cell receptor beta chains below, sequenced in a study of blood T cell repertoires in COVID-19. Sequencing used immunoSEQ multiplex PCR; TCRdb keeps in-frame clones, though not all of them. The data hold around 180,000 clones, with approximately 77% observed a single time. The specimen was peripheral blood. The receptors originated from a woman at least 80 years old with active or convalescent COVID-19.

The chain combines TRBV16 with TRBJ1-1; D not certain. The ends were cut back, 0 bases at V and 1 base at J, with 12 bases in the middle. This CDR3 is 16 amino acids long. In germline, CDR1 is KGHSY, CDR2 FQNENV. CDR3 protein: CASSQSFQSENTEAFF. In DNA form, the CDR3 reads TGTGCCAGCAGCCAATCCTTCCAGTCAGAGAACACTGAAGCTTTCTTT.

This chain uses TRBV6-2 or TRBV6-3 with TRBJ1-2, with D perhaps TRBD1 (6 bases). Trimming took off 4 bases at V and 3 bases at J, with 15 bases between the two ends. The CDR3 contains 15 residues. Germline V gene data show CDR1 as MNHEY and CDR2 as SVGEGT. DNA for the CDR3: TGTGCCAGCAGTTCAGATACAGGGTTGGACTATGGCTACACCTTC. Translated, it gives CASSSDTGLDYGYTF.

This clone was observed many times. The gene calls are TRBV19 and TRBJ2-2; no firm D call. The germline V and J ends were trimmed by 1 base and 5 bases, with 8 bases remaining between them. Germline V gene sequence: CDR1 LNHDA, CDR2 SQIVND (reference sequence). CDR3 size: 14 residues. Here the CDR3 DNA reads TGTGCCAGTAGTATAGGCCCCCGGACCGGGGAGCTGTTTTTT. Protein product: CASSIGPRTGELFF.